This T cell receptor beta chain was captured by sequencing in a study of blood T cell repertoires in COVID-19. Study summary: The study drew acute and convalescent COVID-19 samples from the United States, Italy and Spain. The analysed material was cDNA or gDNA that came from T cells, B-cell-depleted T cells, or PBMCs.

Per the authors' pipeline: From reference gene primer amplification, estimates of nucleated cell counts were derived. Clones were read by immunoSEQ multiplex PCR, and TCRdb kept only the in-frame ones, dropping some. The DNA gave D and trimming, while V, J and clone size come from that table. The sample includes over 300,000 clones, nearly 90% of them seen just once. Trimming shortened V by 4 bases and J by 4 bases, and 13 bases separated the two germline ends. CDR1 and CDR2 (germline): SGHRS, YFSETQ. The CDR3 spans 14 residues. V and J are TRBV5-1 and TRBJ2-3; D remains ambiguous. The origin of this receptor is a man aged 18 to 30 with active or convalescent COVID-19. Input material: peripheral blood. The CDR3 DNA follows: TGCGCCAGCAGCCCCCGTAGTCACCCAGATACGCAGTATTTT. Protein: CASSPRSHPDTQYF.